This record looks at one T cell receptor beta chain sequence and its context. Assay: immunoSEQ multiplex PCR; the TCRdb copy retains only in-frame clones and omits some. The table lists 150,000 to 200,000 clones, 88% of them singletons. The sample is drawn from a study of blood T cell repertoires in COVID-19. The V gene end was trimmed by 2 bases and the J gene end by 5 bases; junction bases not matched to a gene: 4. CDR1 is KGHDR and CDR2 is SFDVKD in the germline V gene. The CDR3 covers 16 residues. Material for sequencing was peripheral blood. This sequence originates from a man in his sixties with acute or convalescent COVID-19. The V and J genes are TRBV24-1 and TRBJ2-3; 12 bases line up with TRBD2. The CDR3 nucleotides read TGTGCCACCAGTGATTCTAGCGGGGGGGCGGTAGATACGCAGTATTTT. This encodes CATSDSSGGAVDTQYF.